Listed below are T cell receptor beta chains from one sample, sequenced in a study of glioma-infiltrating T cells. TCRdb redid the calling of the multiplex PCR reads with MiXCR, one entry per CDR3 protein. The sample yields 300,000 to 400,000 distinct CDR3 sequences, about 40% seen once. Specimen: glioma tissue, nonneoplastic brain tissue, or PBMCs (not recorded which). The receptors come from a human donor with low-grade glioma or glioblastoma, undergoing nonglioma brain surgery, or in good health (not recorded which). CDR3s include the opening cysteine and the closing phenylalanine or tryptophan. The D gene is left open where the match is weak. Clone sizes are given selectively: once, few, many, or a class where the clone is expanded.

.	TRBD2	TRBV20-1	TRBJ2-7	TGCAGTGCTAGGTCGGGACTAGTCAGCGAGCAGTACTTC	CSARSGLVSEQYF
.	.	TRBV6-5	TRBJ2-1	TGTGCCAGCAGTTTGGTCGGGAGAGGTTACAATGAGCAGTTCTTC	CASSLVGRGYNEQFF
few	.	TRBV28	TRBJ2-7	TGTGCCAGCAGTTTGGACGGAGTCCGGTGGTACTTC	CASSLDGVRWYF
few	.	TRBV5-1	TRBJ2-1	TGCGCCAGCAGCTTGGAGCCGGCCGGACTAATGAACAATGAGCAGTTCTTC	CASSLEPAGLMNNEQFF
.	TRBD2	TRBV5-4	TRBJ2-5	TGTGCCAGCAGCTTTATGACTAGCGGGGAAGAGACCCAGTACTTC	CASSFMTSGEETQYF
many	.	TRBV28	TRBJ2-2	TGTGCCAGCGGGCGGGGCTCGAACACCGGGGAGCTGTTTTTT	CASGRGSNTGELFF
.	.	TRBV28	TRBJ2-1	TGTGCCAGCAGTTTACTAAGCGGGTTGGGATACAATGAGCAGTTCTTC	CASSLLSGLGYNEQFF
few	.	TRBV15	TRBJ1-1	TGTGCCACCAGCAGAGATCGGGAAGGGGGGCTCGCTGAAGCTTTCTTT	CATSRDREGGLAEAFF
many	TRBD2	TRBV7-9	TRBJ2-5	TGTGCCAGCAGCTTACCTAGCGGGACGGAGACCCAGTACTTC	CASSLPSGTETQYF
.	.	TRBV12-3/TRBV12-4	TRBJ1-5	TGTGCCAGCAGTTGGGACGGCCTCAATCAGCCCCAGCATTTT	CASSWDGLNQPQHF
.	TRBD2	TRBV11-2	TRBJ2-3	TGTGCCAGCAGCTTAGGGGCGGGAGTTTTTACGCAGTATTTT	CASSLGAGVFTQYF
many	TRBD1	TRBV15	TRBJ1-1	TGTGCCACCAGCATCCCCAGGGAGAGGACAGGAGGGGACACTGAAGCTTTCTTT	CATSIPRERTGGDTEAFF
few	.	TRBV6-1	TRBJ1-1	TGTGCCAGCTCAATGAGGGCCCCTCGAAGGACTTTCTTT	CASSMRAPRRTFF
few	.	TRBV7-3	TRBJ2-5	TGTGCCAGCAGCATAACAGCCCAAGAGACCCAGTACTTC	CASSITAQETQYF
.	.	TRBV20-1	TRBJ1-4	TGCAGTGCTAGACAAGACAATGAAAAACTGTTTTTT	CSARQDNEKLFF
few	TRBD1	TRBV2	TRBJ1-2	TGTGCCAGCCGAGGGGACAGCGATGGCTACACCTTC	CASRGDSDGYTF
once	TRBD2	TRBV5-4	TRBJ2-1	TGTGCCAGAAGCCCCCATGATAGCGGGAGCCAGTTCTTC	CARSPHDSGSQFF
many	.	TRBV7-6	TRBJ2-1	TGTGCCAGCAGCTTGGAGGCGGCTGCCCACAATGAGCAGTTCTTC	CASSLEAAAHNEQFF
.	.	TRBV5-4	TRBJ1-2	TGTGCCAGCAGCCCAGACAGTGCCAACTATGGCTACACCTTC	CASSPDSANYGYTF
many	TRBD1	TRBV5-1	TRBJ1-1	TGTGCCAGCAGTTTGGACAGGGGAGGCACTGAAGCTTTCTTT	CASSLDRGGTEAFF
many	TRBD1	TRBV28	TRBJ1-2	TGTGCCAGCAGACCCGGACAGGGCACCTATGGCTACACCTTC	CASRPGQGTYGYTF
.	TRBD1	TRBV6-1	TRBJ1-5	TGTGCCAGCAGGGATAACAGGGGAGGGAATCAGCCCCAGCATTTT	CASRDNRGGNQPQHF
.	TRBD2	TRBV7-9	TRBJ2-3	TGTGCCAGCAGCCCCGTTAGCGGGAGGGCCGGTACAGATACGCAGTATTTT	CASSPVSGRAGTDTQYF
.	TRBD2	TRBV28	TRBJ2-2	TGTGCCAGCAGTCCCCTCTGGGGGCTAGCGGGAGGGCCCTTTTTT	CASSPLWGLAGGPFF
many	.	TRBV20-1	TRBJ1-2	TGCAGTGCTAGCGGCCAGGGGAACTATGGCTACACCTTC	CSASGQGNYGYTF
once	.	TRBV7-9	TRBJ2-2	TGTGCCAGCAGCTCAACCTATAAGAACACCGGGGAGCTGTTTTTT	CASSSTYKNTGELFF
.	.	TRBV6-2/TRBV6-3	TRBJ1-1	TGTGCCAGCAGCCCAGAGGGGGTCCTTAAGACTGAAGCTTTCTTT	CASSPEGVLKTEAFF
.	TRBD1	TRBV27	TRBJ1-2	TGTGCCAGCGACAGGGGGAATGGCTACACCTTC	CASDRGNGYTF